This T cell receptor beta chain was recovered during a study of blood T cells in healthy people across ages. This clonotype was seen a few times. Its matching antigen is unknown. The CDR3 has 14 residues. CDR1 ENHRY and CDR2 SYGVKD come from the germline V gene. Trimming left V 6 bases short and J 5 bases short, with 14 bases between. Then a second PCR, running roughly 6 to 12 cycles, was carried out with a sample-barcoded 5' primer and a J-beta primer mix. MiXCR, run by TCRdb on the 5' RACE reads, gives a single entry per CDR3 protein. Counted here are around 800,000 distinct CDR3 sequences, around half occurring once; the ten biggest clones make up 41%. Study-wide results and limits: Per-million-T-cell TCR beta diversity fell roughly linearly with age.

The TCR was taken from a man older than 75 in good health. Material: blood. This chain links TRBV10-3 with TRBJ2-1; a weak D match, TRBD1 (6 bases). The CDR3 loop reads CAIRGTSSDNEQFF. The CDR3 DNA follows: TGTGCCATCAGGGGGACATCCTCGGACAATGAGCAGTTCTTC.